The present T cell receptor (beta chain) was sequenced within a study of shared clonotypes between healthy human individuals. The CDR3 contains 14 residues. Trimming left V 6 bases short and J 8 bases short, with 14 bases between. Looked up from germline, CDR1 is MNHEY and CDR2 is SVGAGI. General observations from the study: Represented diversity (both genetic and exposure-history) was limited by the small number of donors.

In regard to this clone: Antigen: not known.

Sequencing used immunoSEQ multiplex PCR; TCRdb keeps in-frame clones, though not all of them. This table holds just over 2,000,000 clones, roughly 94% found once. CD8 cells classed as naive were CD45RO-negative and positively selected for CCR7, excluding terminally differentiated effector memory CD45RA+ cells. This clonotype originated in a man between 18 and 35 years old in good health. The chain links TRBV6-5 to TRBJ1-6, with D perhaps matching TRBD1 (6 bases). The sequencing sample was made of naive CD8+ T cells sorted from blood. The CDR3 is CASRAARGDSPLHF. The CDR3 nucleotides read TGTGCCAGCAGGGCCGCCAGGGGCGATTCACCCCTCCACTTT.